The present T cell receptor (beta chain) was sequenced within a study of vaccination and CD4 T cells after COVID-19. Across the whole study: Nasal swab PCR identified SARS-CoV-2 in the convalescent patients, of whom roughly 9 were mild and one severe. Post-diagnosis, post-COVID samples were collected after a median approximately 100 days, ranging 35 to 161.

Trimming removed 5 bases from V and 6 bases from J, with 14 bases in between. The CDR3 has 15 residues. Germline CDR1 and CDR2: MDHEN and SYDVKM. In regard to this clonotype: Its antigen is still unknown.

The treatment: roughly nine-day PBMC culture with coronavirus spike peptide pools or control peptides (ViraFEST assay). Scientists ran DNA taken from cultured CD4+ T cells through the Oncomine TCR Beta short-read assay for sequencing. TCRdb reanalysed the PCR reads using MiXCR and keeps one entry per CDR3 protein. The sample yields around 18,000 distinct CDR3 sequences, roughly 34% seen once. The sample was CD4+ T cells from blood, cultured in vitro. The rearrangement uses TRBV28 and TRBJ1-6; tentative D call: TRBD1 (5 bases). The clonotype was recovered from a human donor who had recovered from COVID-19. CDR3 sequence (DNA): TGTGCCAGCAGTCCAACGACAGCGCTTAATTCACCCCTCCACTTT. This gives the protein CASSPTTALNSPLHF.